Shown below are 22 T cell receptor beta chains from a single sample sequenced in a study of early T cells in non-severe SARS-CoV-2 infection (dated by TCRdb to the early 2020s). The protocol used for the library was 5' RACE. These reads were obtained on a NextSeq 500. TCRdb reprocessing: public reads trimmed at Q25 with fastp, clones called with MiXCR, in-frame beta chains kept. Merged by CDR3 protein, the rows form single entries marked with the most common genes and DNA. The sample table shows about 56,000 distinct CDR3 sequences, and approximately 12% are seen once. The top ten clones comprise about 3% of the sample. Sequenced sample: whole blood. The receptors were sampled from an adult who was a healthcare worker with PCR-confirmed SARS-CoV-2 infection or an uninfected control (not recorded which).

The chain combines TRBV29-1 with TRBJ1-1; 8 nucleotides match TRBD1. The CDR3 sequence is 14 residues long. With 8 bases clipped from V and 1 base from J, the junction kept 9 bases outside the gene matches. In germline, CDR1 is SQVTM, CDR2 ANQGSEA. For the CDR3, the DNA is TGCAGCTTTAAACGTGGGACAGGGAACACTGAAGCTTTCTTT. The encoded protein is CSFKRGTGNTEAFF.

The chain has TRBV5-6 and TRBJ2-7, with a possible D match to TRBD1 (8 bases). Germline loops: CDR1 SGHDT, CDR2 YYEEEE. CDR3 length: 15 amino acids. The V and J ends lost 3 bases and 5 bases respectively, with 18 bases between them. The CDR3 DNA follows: TGTGCCAGCAGCTCGACTGGACAGGGAGGGCACGAGCAGTACTTC. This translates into CASSSTGQGGHEQYF. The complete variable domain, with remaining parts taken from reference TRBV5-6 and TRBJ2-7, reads DAGVTQSPTHLIKTRGQQVTLRCSPKSGHDTVSWYQQALGQGPQFIFQYYEEEERQRGNFPDRFSGHQFPNYSSELNVNALLLGDSALYLCASSSTGQGGHEQYFGPGTRLTVT.

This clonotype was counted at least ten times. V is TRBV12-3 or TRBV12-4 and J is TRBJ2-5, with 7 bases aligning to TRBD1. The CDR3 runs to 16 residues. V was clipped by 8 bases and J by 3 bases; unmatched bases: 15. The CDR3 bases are TGTGCCAGCCAATCGGGACAGCAAAAAAACAAAGAGACCCAGTACTTC. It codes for CASQSGQQKNKETQYF.

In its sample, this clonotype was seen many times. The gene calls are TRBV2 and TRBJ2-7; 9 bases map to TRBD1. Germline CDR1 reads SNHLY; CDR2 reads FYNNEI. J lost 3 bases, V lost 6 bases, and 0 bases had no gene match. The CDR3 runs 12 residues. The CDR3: CASRGQGYEQYF. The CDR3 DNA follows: TGTGCCAGCAGGGGACAGGGCTACGAGCAGTACTTC.

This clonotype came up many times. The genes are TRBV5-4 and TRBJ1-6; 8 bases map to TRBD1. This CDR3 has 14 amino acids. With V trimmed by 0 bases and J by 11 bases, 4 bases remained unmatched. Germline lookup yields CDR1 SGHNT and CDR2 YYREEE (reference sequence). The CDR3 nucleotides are TGTGCCAGCAGCTTGGAAACAGGGGGAACACCCCTCCACTTT. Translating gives CASSLETGGTPLHF.

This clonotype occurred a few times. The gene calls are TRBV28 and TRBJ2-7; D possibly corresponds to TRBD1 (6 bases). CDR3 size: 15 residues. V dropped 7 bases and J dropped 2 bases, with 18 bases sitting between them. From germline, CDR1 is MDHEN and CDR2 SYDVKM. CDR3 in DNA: TGTGCCAGCACCTCATCGGGACAACTCACCTACGAGCAGTACTTC. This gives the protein CASTSSGQLTYEQYF.

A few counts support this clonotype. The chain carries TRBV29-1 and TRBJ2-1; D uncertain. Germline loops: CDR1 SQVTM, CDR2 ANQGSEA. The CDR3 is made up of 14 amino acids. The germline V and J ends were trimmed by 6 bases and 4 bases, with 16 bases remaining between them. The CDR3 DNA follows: TGCAGCGTAGAGGATGGGCGGCTTTACAATGAGCAGTTCTTC. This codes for CSVEDGRLYNEQFF.

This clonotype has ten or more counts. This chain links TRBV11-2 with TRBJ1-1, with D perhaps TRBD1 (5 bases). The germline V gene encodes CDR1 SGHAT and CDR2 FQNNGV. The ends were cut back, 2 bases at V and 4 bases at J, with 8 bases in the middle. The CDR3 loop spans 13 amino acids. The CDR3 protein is CASSLRGPTEAFF. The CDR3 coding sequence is TGTGCCAGCAGCTTAAGGGGCCCCACTGAAGCTTTCTTT.

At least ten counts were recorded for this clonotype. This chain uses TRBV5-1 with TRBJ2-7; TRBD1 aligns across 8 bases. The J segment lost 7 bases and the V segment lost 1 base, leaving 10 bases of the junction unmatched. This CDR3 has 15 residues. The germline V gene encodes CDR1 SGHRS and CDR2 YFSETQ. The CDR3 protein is CASSLSGQGQGEQYF. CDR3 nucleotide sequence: TGCGCCAGCAGCTTGTCCGGACAGGGTCAGGGGGAGCAGTACTTC.

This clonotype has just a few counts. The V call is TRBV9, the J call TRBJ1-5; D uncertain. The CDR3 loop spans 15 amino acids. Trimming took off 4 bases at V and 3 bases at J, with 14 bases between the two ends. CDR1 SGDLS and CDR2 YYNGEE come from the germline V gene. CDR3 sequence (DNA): TGTGCCAGCAGCCCATGGGCCCTGGACAATCAGCCCCAGCATTTT. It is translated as CASSPWALDNQPQHF.

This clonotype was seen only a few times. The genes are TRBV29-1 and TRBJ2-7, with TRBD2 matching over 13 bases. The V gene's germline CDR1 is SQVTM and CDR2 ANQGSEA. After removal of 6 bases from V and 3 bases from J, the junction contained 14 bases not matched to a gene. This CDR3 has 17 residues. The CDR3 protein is CSVDSGTSGTPHYEQYF. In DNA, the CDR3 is TGCAGCGTCGATAGTGGGACTAGCGGGACGCCCCACTACGAGCAGTACTTC.

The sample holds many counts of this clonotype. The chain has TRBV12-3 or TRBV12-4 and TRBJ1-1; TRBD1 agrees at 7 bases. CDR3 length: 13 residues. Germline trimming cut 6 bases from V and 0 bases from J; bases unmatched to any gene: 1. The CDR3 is CASRGQLNTEAFF. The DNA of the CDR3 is TGTGCCAGCAGGGGACAGCTGAACACTGAAGCTTTCTTT.

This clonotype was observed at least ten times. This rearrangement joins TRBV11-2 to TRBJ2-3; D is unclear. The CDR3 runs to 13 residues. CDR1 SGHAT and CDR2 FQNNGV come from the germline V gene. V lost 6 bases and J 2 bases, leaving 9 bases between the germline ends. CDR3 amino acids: CASRAHNTDTQYF. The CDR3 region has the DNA TGTGCCAGCAGGGCCCATAACACAGATACGCAGTATTTT.

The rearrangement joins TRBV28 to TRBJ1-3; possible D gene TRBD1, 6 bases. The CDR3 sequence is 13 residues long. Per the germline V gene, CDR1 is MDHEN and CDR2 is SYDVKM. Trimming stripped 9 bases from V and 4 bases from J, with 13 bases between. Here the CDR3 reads CASFLQGGNTIYF. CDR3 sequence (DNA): TGTGCCAGTTTCCTACAGGGAGGAAACACCATATATTTT.

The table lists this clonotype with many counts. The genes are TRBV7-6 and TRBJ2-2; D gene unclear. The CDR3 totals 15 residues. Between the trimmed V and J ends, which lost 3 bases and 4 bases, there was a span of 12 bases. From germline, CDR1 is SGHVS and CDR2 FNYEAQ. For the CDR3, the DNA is TGTGCCAGCAGCTTTAAAGGATCGGGCACCGGGGAGCTGTTTTTT. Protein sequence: CASSFKGSGTGELFF.

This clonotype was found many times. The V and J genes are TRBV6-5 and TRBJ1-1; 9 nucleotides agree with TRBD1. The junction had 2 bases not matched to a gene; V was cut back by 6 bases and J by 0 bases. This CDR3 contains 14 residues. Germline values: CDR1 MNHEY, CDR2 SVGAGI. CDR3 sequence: CASRGTGLNTEAFF. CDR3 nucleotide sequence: TGTGCCAGCAGGGGGACAGGGCTGAACACTGAAGCTTTCTTT.

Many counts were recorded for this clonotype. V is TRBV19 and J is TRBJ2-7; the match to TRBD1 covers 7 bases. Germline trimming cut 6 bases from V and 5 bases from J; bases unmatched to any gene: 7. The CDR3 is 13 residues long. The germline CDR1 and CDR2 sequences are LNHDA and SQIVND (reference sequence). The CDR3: CASRPTGVHEQYF. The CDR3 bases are TGTGCCAGTAGACCAACAGGGGTCCACGAGCAGTACTTC.

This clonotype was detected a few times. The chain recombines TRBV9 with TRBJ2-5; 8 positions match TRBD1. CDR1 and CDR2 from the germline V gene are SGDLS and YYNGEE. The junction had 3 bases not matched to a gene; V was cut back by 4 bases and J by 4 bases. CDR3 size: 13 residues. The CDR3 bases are TGTGCCAGCAGCTCAGGGACAGGAGAGACCCAGTACTTC. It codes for CASSSGTGETQYF.

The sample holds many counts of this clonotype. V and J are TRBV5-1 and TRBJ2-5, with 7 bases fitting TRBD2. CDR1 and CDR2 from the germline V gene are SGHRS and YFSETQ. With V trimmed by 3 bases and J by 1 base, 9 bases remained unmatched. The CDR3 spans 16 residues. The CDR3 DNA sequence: TGCGCCAGCAGCTCCGGGGACTATAGGTCCCAAGAGACCCAGTACTTC. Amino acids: CASSSGDYRSQETQYF.

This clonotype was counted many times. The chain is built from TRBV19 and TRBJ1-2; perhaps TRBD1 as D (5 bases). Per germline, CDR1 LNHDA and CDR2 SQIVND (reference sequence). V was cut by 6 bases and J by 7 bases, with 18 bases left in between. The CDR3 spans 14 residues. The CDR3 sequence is CASREPPAGSGYTF. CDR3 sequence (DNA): TGTGCCAGTAGAGAGCCCCCAGCAGGGAGTGGCTACACCTTC.

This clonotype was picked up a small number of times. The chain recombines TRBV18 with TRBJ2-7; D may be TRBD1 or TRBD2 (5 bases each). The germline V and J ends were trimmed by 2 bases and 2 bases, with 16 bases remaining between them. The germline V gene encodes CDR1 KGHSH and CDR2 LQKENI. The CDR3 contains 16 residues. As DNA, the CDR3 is TGTGCCAGCTCACCAATCTCAGGGACCCCACCCTACGAGCAGTACTTC. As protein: CASSPISGTPPYEQYF.

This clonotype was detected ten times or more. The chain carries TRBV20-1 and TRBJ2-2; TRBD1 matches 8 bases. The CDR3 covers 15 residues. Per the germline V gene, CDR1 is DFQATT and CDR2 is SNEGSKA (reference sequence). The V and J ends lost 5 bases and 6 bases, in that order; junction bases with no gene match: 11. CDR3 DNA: TGCAGTGCTGGCTGGGATGCCAGGGGGCCCGGGGAGCTGTTTTTT. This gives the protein CSAGWDARGPGELFF.